These 20 T cell receptor beta chains were all obtained from the same sample, sequenced in a study of blood T cell repertoires in COVID-19. The repertoire was sequenced with immunoSEQ multiplex PCR; TCRdb's copy has only in-frame clones and lacks some. The data show about 40,000 clones, roughly nine tenths seen once. Sample: peripheral blood. The receptors derive from a woman in her 30s in a cohort sampled during active COVID-19.

This clone was found once. V usage is TRBV10-1 and J usage is TRBJ2-2; the D is unclear. Per the germline V gene, CDR1 is WNHNN and CDR2 is SYGVQD (reference sequence). CDR3 size: 13 residues. Trimming stripped 6 bases from V and 5 bases from J, with 10 bases between. CDR3 sequence reads: CASSLDLTGELFF. The DNA for the CDR3 is TGCGCCAGCAGCCTAGACTTAACCGGGGAGCTGTTTTTT.

This clone appeared a single time. The chain joins TRBV11-3 to TRBJ2-3; 7 nucleotides align to TRBD2. The CDR3 is 14 residues long. V lost 0 bases, J lost 3 bases, and 0 bases stayed unmatched. Germline V CDR1 and CDR2: SGHNT, YENEEA. The CDR3 DNA follows: TGTGCCAGCAGCTTAGACGGGGGGACAGATACGCAGTATTTT. This translates into CASSLDGGTDTQYF.

The chain uses TRBV15 and TRBJ1-2; 7 positions match TRBD1. The CDR3 covers 17 residues. Germline trimming cut 0 bases from V and 4 bases from J; bases unmatched to any gene: 11. The germline V gene encodes CDR1 LNHNV and CDR2 YYDKDF (reference sequence). CDR3 residues: CATSRDEQWDRPYGYTF. The CDR3, as DNA: TGTGCCACCAGCAGAGATGAGCAGTGGGACAGACCCTATGGCTACACCTTC.

This sequence joins TRBV2 and TRBJ1-2; D is perhaps TRBD1 (6 bases). Trimming took off 0 bases at V and 4 bases at J, with 12 bases between the two ends. This CDR3 has 15 residues. Germline-derived CDR1 and CDR2 are SNHLY and FYNNEI. The CDR3 DNA is TGTGCCAGCAGTGAAGCCCGGGGGGGCCTCTATGGCTACACCTTC. This sequence encodes CASSEARGGLYGYTF. Variable domain in full (rest from reference TRBV2 and TRBJ1-2): EPEVTQTPSHQVTQMGQEVILRCVPISNHLYFYWYRQILGQKVEFLVSFYNNEISEKSEIFDDQFSVERPDGSNFTLKIRSTKLEDSAMYFCASSEARGGLYGYTFGSGTRLTVV.

The V and J genes are TRBV7-6 and TRBJ2-3; TRBD2 agrees at 11 bases. The CDR3 consists of 16 residues. From germline, CDR1 is SGHVS and CDR2 FNYEAQ. V dropped 5 bases and J dropped 0; count of bases not matched to a gene: 4. The CDR3, as DNA: TGTGCCAGCAGCCCTAGGACTAGCGGGAGCACAGATACGCAGTATTTT. Translating it yields CASSPRTSGSTDTQYF.

The chain joins TRBV9 to TRBJ2-5; a weak D match, TRBD2 (6 bases). Per germline, CDR1 SGDLS and CDR2 YYNGEE. Trimming removed 4 bases from V and 5 bases from J, with 15 bases in between. The CDR3 length is 14 residues. The CDR3 DNA is TGTGCCAGCAGCCCGGACGGTCGGGGGGAGACCCAGTACTTC. It yields the protein CASSPDGRGETQYF.

The chain uses TRBV6-4 and TRBJ2-3; TRBD2 matches at 12 bases. J lost 4 bases, V lost 4 bases, and 6 bases had no gene match. CDR3 length equals 16 residues. CDR1 is MRHNA, CDR2 SNTAGT, per germline. This CDR3 is CASSASGTSGSDTQYF. The CDR3, as DNA: TGTGCCAGCAGTGCCTCCGGGACTAGCGGGTCAGATACGCAGTATTTT.

There are a few counts of this clone. The chain is built from TRBV5-1 and TRBJ2-6; D is ambiguous. The germline V and J ends were trimmed by 3 bases and 1 base, with 5 bases remaining between them. This CDR3 has 14 residues. The germline gives CDR1 SGHRS, CDR2 YFSETQ. For the CDR3, the DNA is TGCGCCAGCAGCTCCAGTTCTGGGGCCAACGTCCTGACTTTC. Translating gives CASSSSSGANVLTF.

The chain is built from TRBV11-3 and TRBJ2-3; D is perhaps TRBD1 (5 bases). V was cut by 1 base and J by 0 bases, with 11 bases left in between. CDR1 and CDR2 (germline): SGHNT, YENEEA. This CDR3 spans 16 amino acids. The DNA of the CDR3 is TGTGCCAGCAGCTTAGCGTGGAAGGGGAGCACAGATACGCAGTATTTT. Protein product: CASSLAWKGSTDTQYF.

The gene calls are TRBV25-1 and TRBJ2-2; D ambiguous. In germline, CDR1 is MGHDK, CDR2 SYGVNS. Trimming cost V 8 bases and J 7 bases, with 8 bases left between them. The CDR3 length is 11 residues. The CDR3 reads CASYSSGELFF. The CDR3, as DNA: TGTGCCAGCTACTCAAGCGGGGAGCTGTTTTTT.

J is TRBJ2-3 and V is TRBV19; TRBD2 aligns across 9 bases. Germline lookup yields CDR1 LNHDA and CDR2 SQIVND (reference sequence). This CDR3 has 14 amino acids. The trim removed 3 bases at V and 5 bases at J, leaving 3 bases unmatched. CDR3 in DNA: TGTGCCAGTAGTATCGGACTAGCGATAGATACGCAGTATTTT. Protein product: CASSIGLAIDTQYF.

This sequence joins TRBV7-3 and TRBJ2-1, with TRBD1 matching 8 bases. The CDR3 is 13 residues long. The trim removed 4 bases at V and 9 bases at J, leaving 5 bases unmatched. CDR1 and CDR2 (germline): SGHTA, FQGTGA. The CDR3 sequence is CASSSSGTGEQFF. For the CDR3, the DNA is TGTGCCAGCAGCTCTTCCGGGACAGGTGAGCAGTTCTTC.

CDR3 region: CASSWGDFYNEQFF. DNA of the CDR3: TGTGCCAGCAGCTGGGGGGACTTCTACAATGAGCAGTTCTTC. The rearrangement links TRBV6-2 or TRBV6-3 to TRBJ2-1; D may be TRBD2 (6 bases). The V and J ends lost 6 bases and 3 bases respectively, with 12 bases between them. The germline V gene encodes CDR1 MNHEY and CDR2 SVGEGT. The CDR3 sequence is 14 residues long.

About this clone itself: One junction end does not reproduce the germline sequence, and a read error may be involved. V usage is TRBV29-1 and J usage is TRBJ2-7, with 7 bases lining up with TRBD1. This CDR3 comprises 13 residues. Looked up from germline, CDR1 is SQVTM and CDR2 is ANQGSEA. The DNA for the CDR3 is TGCAGCGTTGAAAAGGGGGCAGGAGCTCCTCTGAATTTC. Protein product: CSVEKGAGAPLNF.

The V call is TRBV4-1, the J call TRBJ1-1; the D is unclear. Looked up from germline, CDR1 is MGHRA and CDR2 is YSYEKL. CDR3 length equals 15 residues. Between the trimmed V and J ends, which lost 1 base and 1 base, there was a span of 10 bases. The CDR3 coding sequence is TGCGCCAGCAGCCAAGGTAGTGGAGCGAACACTGAAGCTTTCTTT. It specifies CASSQGSGANTEAFF.

V is TRBV18 and J is TRBJ2-7; 9 nucleotides line up with TRBD1. The CDR3 runs to 15 residues. The V segment lost 3 bases and the J segment 2 bases; nucleotides outside the gene matches: 5. Germline assignment: CDR1 KGHSH and CDR2 LQKENI. CDR3 region: CASSPRTGVPYEQYF. The CDR3 DNA reads TGTGCCAGCTCACCTAGGACAGGGGTTCCCTACGAGCAGTACTTC.

This clone was recorded once. The chain has TRBV5-4 and TRBJ1-1; 9 nucleotides align to TRBD1. The CDR3 is 14 residues long. The junction had 4 bases not matched to a gene; V was cut back by 6 bases and J by 1 base. The germline V gene has CDR1 SGHNT and CDR2 YYREEE (reference sequence). The CDR3 bases are TGTGCCAGCAACAGGGACAGGGCGAACACTGAAGCTTTCTTT. It specifies CASNRDRANTEAFF. The complete variable domain, with remaining parts taken from reference TRBV5-4 and TRBJ1-1, reads ETGVTQSPTHLIKTRGQQVTLRCSSQSGHNTVSWYQQALGQGPQFIFQYYREEENGRGNFPPRFSGLQFPNYSSELNVNALELDDSALYLCASNRDRANTEAFFGQGTRLTVV.

The chain uses TRBV6-4 and TRBJ2-5, with D hard to call. The CDR3 length is 11 residues. Trimming pared 5 bases from V and 3 bases from J, leaving 4 bases between. CDR1 is MRHNA, CDR2 SNTAGT, per germline. Written as DNA, the CDR3 is TGTGCCAGCAGTTTAAAAGAGACCCAGTACTTC. Its translation: CASSLKETQYF.

Only one count was recorded for this clone. V is TRBV12-3 or TRBV12-4 and J is TRBJ1-1; TRBD1 agrees at 7 bases. V dropped 6 bases and J dropped 5; count of bases not matched to a gene: 3. The CDR3 extends over 12 amino acids. CDR3 sequence: CASSRTGTEAFF. In nucleotides, the CDR3 is TGTGCCAGCAGCCGGACAGGAACTGAAGCTTTCTTT.

Points on this clone: A junction boundary mismatches the germline segment, possibly from a read error. The rearrangement joins TRBV7-7 to TRBJ2-3, with TRBD2 identical over 12 bases. The germline gives CDR1 SSHAT, CDR2 FNYEAQ (reference sequence). The CDR3 is made up of 15 amino acids. The CDR3 DNA follows: TGTGCTAGCAGCTCCGCTAGCGGGGGGGGAGATACGCAGTATTTT. Translated: CASSSASGGGDTQYF.